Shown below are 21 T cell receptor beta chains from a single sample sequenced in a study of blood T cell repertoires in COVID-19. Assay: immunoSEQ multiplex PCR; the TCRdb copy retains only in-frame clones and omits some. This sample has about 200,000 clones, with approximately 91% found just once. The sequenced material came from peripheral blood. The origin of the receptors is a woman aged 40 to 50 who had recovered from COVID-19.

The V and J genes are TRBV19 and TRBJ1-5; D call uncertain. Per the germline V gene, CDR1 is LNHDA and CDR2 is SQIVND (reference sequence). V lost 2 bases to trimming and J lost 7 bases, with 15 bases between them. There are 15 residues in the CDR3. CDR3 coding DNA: TGTGCCAGTAGTATACCTTCGGTTGGGCTGCAGCCCCAGCATTTT. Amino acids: CASSIPSVGLQPQHF.

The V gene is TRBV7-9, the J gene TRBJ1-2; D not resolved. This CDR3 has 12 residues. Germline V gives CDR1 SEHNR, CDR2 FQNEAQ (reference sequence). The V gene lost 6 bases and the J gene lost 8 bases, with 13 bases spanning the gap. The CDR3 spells CASRIDTGGYTF. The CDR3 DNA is TGTGCCAGCAGGATAGACACCGGCGGCTACACCTTC. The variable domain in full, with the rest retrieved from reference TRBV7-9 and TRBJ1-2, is DTGVSQNPRHKITKRGQNVTFRCDPISEHNRLYWYRQTLGQGPEFLTYFQNEAQLEKSRLLSDRFSAERPKGSFSTLEIQRTEQGDSAMYLCASRIDTGGYTFGSGTRLTVV.

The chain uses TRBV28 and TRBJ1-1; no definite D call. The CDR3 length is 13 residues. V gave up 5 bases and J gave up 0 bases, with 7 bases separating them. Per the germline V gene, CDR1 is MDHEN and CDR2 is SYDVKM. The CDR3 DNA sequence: TGTGCCAGCAGTGGCCCCATGAACACTGAAGCTTTCTTT. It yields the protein CASSGPMNTEAFF.

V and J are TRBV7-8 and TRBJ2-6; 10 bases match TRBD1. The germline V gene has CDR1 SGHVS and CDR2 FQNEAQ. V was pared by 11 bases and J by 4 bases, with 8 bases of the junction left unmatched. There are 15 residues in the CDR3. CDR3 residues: CAEGTGVSGANVLTF. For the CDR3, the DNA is TGTGCCGAGGGGACAGGGGTCTCAGGGGCCAACGTCCTGACTTTC.

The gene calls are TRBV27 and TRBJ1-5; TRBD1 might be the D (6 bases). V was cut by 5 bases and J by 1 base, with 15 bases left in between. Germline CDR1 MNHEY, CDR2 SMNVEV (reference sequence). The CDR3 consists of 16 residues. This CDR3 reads CASSTTGRGSNQPQHF. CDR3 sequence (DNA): TGTGCCAGCAGTACAACAGGGAGGGGGAGCAATCAGCCCCAGCATTTT.

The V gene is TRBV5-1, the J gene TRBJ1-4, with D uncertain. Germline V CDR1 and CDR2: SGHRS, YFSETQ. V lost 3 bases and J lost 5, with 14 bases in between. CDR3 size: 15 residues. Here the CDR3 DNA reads TGCGCCAGCAGCTCCGGAGGCCAGGAGAATGAAAAACTGTTTTTT. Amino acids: CASSSGGQENEKLFF.

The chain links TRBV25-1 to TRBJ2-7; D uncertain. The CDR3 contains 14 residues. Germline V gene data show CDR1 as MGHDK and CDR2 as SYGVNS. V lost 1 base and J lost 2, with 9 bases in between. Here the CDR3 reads CASSEWAGTYEQYF. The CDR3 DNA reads TGTGCCAGCAGTGAATGGGCCGGAACCTACGAGCAGTACTTC.

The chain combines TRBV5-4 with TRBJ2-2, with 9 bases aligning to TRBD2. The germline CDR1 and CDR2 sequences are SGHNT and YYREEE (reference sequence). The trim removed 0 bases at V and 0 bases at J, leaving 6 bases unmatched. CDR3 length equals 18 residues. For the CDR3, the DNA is TGTGCCAGCAGCTTGGCCGGTGCTAGCGGGACGAACACCGGGGAGCTGTTTTTT. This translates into CASSLAGASGTNTGELFF. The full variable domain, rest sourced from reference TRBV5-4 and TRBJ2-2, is ETGVTQSPTHLIKTRGQQVTLRCSSQSGHNTVSWYQQALGQGPQFIFQYYREEENGRGNFPPRFSGLQFPNYSSELNVNALELDDSALYLCASSLAGASGTNTGELFFGEGSRLTVL.

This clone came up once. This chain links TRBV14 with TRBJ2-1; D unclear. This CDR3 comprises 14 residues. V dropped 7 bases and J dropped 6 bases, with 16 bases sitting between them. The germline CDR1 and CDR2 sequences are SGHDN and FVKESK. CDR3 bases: TGTGCCAGCAACCGCGGCTTCACGGCCAATGAGCAGTTCTTC. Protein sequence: CASNRGFTANEQFF.

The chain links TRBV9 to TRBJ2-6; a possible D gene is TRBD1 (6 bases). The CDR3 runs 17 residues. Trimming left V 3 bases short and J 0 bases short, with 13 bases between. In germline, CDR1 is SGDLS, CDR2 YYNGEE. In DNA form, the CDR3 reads TGTGCCAGCAGCGCAATGACAGGACTCTCTGGGGCCAACGTCCTGACTTTC. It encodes CASSAMTGLSGANVLTF.

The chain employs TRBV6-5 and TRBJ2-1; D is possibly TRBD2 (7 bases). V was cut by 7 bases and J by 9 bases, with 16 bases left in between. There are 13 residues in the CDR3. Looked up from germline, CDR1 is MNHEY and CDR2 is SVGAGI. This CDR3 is CASNPGEGLEQFF. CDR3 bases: TGTGCCAGCAACCCAGGGGAGGGTCTTGAGCAGTTCTTC.

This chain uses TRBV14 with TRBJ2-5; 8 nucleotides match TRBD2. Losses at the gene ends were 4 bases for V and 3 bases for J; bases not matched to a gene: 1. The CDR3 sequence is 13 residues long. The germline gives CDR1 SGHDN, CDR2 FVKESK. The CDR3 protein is CASSRGLEETQYF. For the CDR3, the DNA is TGTGCCAGCAGCCGGGGACTAGAAGAGACCCAGTACTTC.

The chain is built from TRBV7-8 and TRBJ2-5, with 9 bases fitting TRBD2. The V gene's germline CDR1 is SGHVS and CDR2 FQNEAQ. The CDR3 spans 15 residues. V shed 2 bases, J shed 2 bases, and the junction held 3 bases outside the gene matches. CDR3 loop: CASSLTTSGQETQYF. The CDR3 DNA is TGTGCCAGCAGCTTAACGACTAGCGGACAAGAGACCCAGTACTTC.

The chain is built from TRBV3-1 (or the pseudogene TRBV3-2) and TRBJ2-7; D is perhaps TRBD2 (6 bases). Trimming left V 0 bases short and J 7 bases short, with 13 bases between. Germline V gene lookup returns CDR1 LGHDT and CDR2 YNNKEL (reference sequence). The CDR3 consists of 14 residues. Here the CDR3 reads CASSQERGLGEQYF. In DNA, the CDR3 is TGTGCCAGCAGCCAAGAAAGGGGACTCGGAGAGCAGTACTTC.

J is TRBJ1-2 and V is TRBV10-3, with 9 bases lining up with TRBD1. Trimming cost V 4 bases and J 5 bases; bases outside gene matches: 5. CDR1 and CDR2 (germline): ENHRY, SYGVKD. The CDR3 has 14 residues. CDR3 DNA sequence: TGTGCCATCAGTGTAACCGGGACAGGGTATGGCTACACCTTC. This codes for CAISVTGTGYGYTF.

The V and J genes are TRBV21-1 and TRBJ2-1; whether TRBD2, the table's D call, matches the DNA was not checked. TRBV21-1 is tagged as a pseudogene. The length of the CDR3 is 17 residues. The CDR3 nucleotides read TGTGCCAGCAGCGACACTAGCGGGAGTGACTCCTACAATGAGCAGTTCTTC. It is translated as CASSDTSGSDSYNEQFF.

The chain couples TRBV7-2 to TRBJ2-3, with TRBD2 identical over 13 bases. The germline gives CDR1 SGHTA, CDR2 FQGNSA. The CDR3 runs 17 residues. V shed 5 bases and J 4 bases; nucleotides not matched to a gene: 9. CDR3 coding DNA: TGTGCCAGCAGCAGGACTAGCGGGAGAGGTATTGCAGATACGCAGTATTTT. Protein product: CASSRTSGRGIADTQYF.

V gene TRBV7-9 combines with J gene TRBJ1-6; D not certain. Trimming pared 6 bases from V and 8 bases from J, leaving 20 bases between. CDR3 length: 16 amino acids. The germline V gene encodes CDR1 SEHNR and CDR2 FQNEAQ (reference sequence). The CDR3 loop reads CASRPPWAPQDSPLHF. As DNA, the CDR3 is TGTGCCAGCAGACCTCCTTGGGCTCCCCAAGATTCACCCCTCCACTTT.

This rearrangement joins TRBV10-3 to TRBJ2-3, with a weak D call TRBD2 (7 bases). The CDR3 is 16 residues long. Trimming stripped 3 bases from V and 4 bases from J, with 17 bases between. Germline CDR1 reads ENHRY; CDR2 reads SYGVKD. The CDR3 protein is CAISDEAEGGPDTQYF. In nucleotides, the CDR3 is TGTGCCATCAGTGATGAAGCGGAGGGGGGGCCAGATACGCAGTATTTT.

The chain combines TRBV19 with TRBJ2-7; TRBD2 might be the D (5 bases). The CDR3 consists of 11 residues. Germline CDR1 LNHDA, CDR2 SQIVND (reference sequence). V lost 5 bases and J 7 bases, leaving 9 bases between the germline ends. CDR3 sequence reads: CASSGLGEQYF. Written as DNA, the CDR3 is TGTGCCAGTAGTGGACTGGGGGAGCAGTACTTC.

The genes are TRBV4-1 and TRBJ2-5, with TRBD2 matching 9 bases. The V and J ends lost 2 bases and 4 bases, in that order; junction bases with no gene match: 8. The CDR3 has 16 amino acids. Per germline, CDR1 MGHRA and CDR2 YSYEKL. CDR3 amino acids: CASSQNSGRLGETQYF. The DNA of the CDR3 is TGCGCCAGCAGCCAAAATAGCGGGAGATTAGGAGAGACCCAGTACTTC.